The 3 T cell receptor beta chains reported below all come from one sample, sequenced in a study of T cell responses to AZD1222 COVID-19 vaccine. Method: immunoSEQ multiplex PCR; TCRdb's copy keeps in-frame clones and lacks some. The sample gives about 78,000 clones, around 90% of which show up once; roughly 23% is in the top ten. The sequences come from peripheral blood, collected on day 0 of AZD1222 vaccination. The receptors here all came from an adult in good health.

This clone was detected only once. The chain employs TRBV6-4 and TRBJ2-1, with TRBD1 matching over 9 bases. Germline V gene data show CDR1 as MRHNA and CDR2 as SNTAGT. CDR3 length: 15 amino acids. Trimming removed 10 bases from V and 3 bases from J; junction bases left unmatched: 10. Here the CDR3 DNA reads TGTGCCACCAGGAGAACAGGGGGCGGCTACAATGAGCAGTTCTTC. It codes for CATRRTGGGYNEQFF.

This rearrangement joins TRBV10-3 to TRBJ2-1, with D possibly matching TRBD2 (7 bases). Germline CDR1 is ENHRY and CDR2 is SYGVKD. V lost 10 bases to trimming and J lost 0 bases, with 25 bases between them. The CDR3 length is 18 residues. CDR3 sequence (DNA): TGTGCCACTTCCGGGGGGCTAGCGGAGGGGAGCTCCTACAATGAGCAGTTCTTC. Its protein product is CATSGGLAEGSSYNEQFF.

The chain joins TRBV27 to TRBJ1-2, with 8 bases matching TRBD1. V shed 5 bases and J 8 bases; nucleotides not matched to a gene: 13. Germline V CDR1 and CDR2: MNHEY, SMNVEV (reference sequence). The CDR3 runs 15 residues. In DNA form, the CDR3 reads TGTGCCAGCAGTACCGGGACAGGCATCCTGGAGGGCTACACCTTC. Encoded protein: CASSTGTGILEGYTF.